The next 14 T cell receptor beta chains were all read from a single sample in a study of post-analysis software for immune sequencing data. Study results and caveats: Compared with controls, patients had more of five or six TRBV segments, including TRBV5-6, TRBV5-1 and TRBV20-1.

Their target antigens are unknown. TCR beta cDNA libraries had unique molecular identifiers. In TCRdb, the PCR reads were re-called with MiXCR into one record per CDR3 protein. The repertoire includes some 800,000 distinct CDR3 sequences, roughly 46% of them detected once, and roughly 4.5% sits in the top ten. Material: blood. The receptor set was obtained from a girl under 18 with multiple sclerosis.

A word on this clonotype: Possible read error: a much larger clone is one base away. This chain connects TRBV27 to TRBJ2-7; D is unclear. This CDR3 contains 13 residues. CDR1 is MNHEY and CDR2 is SMNVEV in the germline V gene (reference sequence). CDR3 in DNA: TGTACCAGCAGTTTTCAATACAACTACGAGCAGTACTTC. Its protein is CTSSFQYNYEQYF.

V gene TRBV6-5 combines with J gene TRBJ2-2; 10 bases map to TRBD1. The CDR3 spans 14 residues. V shed 8 bases, J shed 1 base, and the junction held 1 base outside the gene matches. Germline CDR1 is MNHEY and CDR2 is SVGAGI. CDR3 in amino acids: CASGQGGNTGELFF. The CDR3 nucleotides are TGTGCCAGCGGACAGGGGGGGAACACCGGGGAGCTGTTTTTT.

The chain couples TRBV20-1 to TRBJ1-3, with D unresolved. With 1 base removed from V and 8 bases from J, the gap between germline ends came to 18 bases. The CDR3 loop spans 15 amino acids. Germline loops: CDR1 DFQATT, CDR2 SNEGSKA (reference sequence). In DNA, the CDR3 is TGCAGTGCTAGAGTACTGGCCACGGGGAGGGACACCATATATTTT. It is translated as CSARVLATGRDTIYF.

The chain joins TRBV28 to TRBJ2-7; D is undetermined. CDR1 is MDHEN and CDR2 is SYDVKM in the germline V gene. Trimming took off 7 bases at V and 3 bases at J, with 25 bases between the two ends. The length of the CDR3 is 17 residues. The chain's CDR3 is CASTTPTSRFPLYEQYF. CDR3 nucleotide sequence: TGTGCCAGCACCACCCCAACGTCGAGGTTTCCCCTCTACGAGCAGTACTTC.

The chain recombines TRBV30 with TRBJ1-2; D is ambiguous. CDR3 length equals 11 residues. The V and J ends lost 3 bases and 7 bases respectively, with 9 bases between them. Germline CDR1 GTSNPN, CDR2 SVGIG (reference sequence). The CDR3 sequence: CAWSPLSGYTF. In nucleotides, the CDR3 is TGTGCCTGGAGCCCTTTATCTGGCTACACCTTC.

The chain combines TRBV11-2 with TRBJ2-7; 7 nucleotides agree with TRBD1. Trimming cost V 5 bases and J 1 base; bases outside gene matches: 2. The CDR3 spans 13 residues. Looked up from germline, CDR1 is SGHAT and CDR2 is FQNNGV. The DNA for the CDR3 is TGTGCCAGCAGCGCCAGGGGGTCCTACGAGCAGTACTTC. Amino acid sequence: CASSARGSYEQYF.

This clonotype was observed a handful of times. The chain combines TRBV19 with TRBJ2-7; 14 nucleotides line up with TRBD2. The V segment lost 9 bases and the J segment 1 base; nucleotides outside the gene matches: 5. Germline loops: CDR1 LNHDA, CDR2 SQIVND (reference sequence). This CDR3 region has 15 residues. CDR3 nucleotides: TGTGCCAGCGGGACTAGCGGGAGAGGATCCTACGAGCAGTACTTC. Its protein is CASGTSGRGSYEQYF. Full variable domain (rest looked up from reference TRBV19 and TRBJ2-7): DGGITQSPKYLFRKEGQNVTLSCEQNLNHDAMYWYRQDPGQGLRLIYYSQIVNDFQKGDIAEGYSVSREKKESFPLTVTSAQKNPTAFYLCASGTSGRGSYEQYFGPGTRLTVT.

The genes are TRBV27 and TRBJ2-1; D is possibly TRBD1 or TRBD2 (5 bases each). Trimming removed 10 bases at V and 3 bases at J, with 19 bases between. CDR3 length: 15 amino acids. Germline CDR1 MNHEY, CDR2 SMNVEV (reference sequence). CDR3 nucleotide sequence: TGTGCCACCATGGAGATCCGAGGGGACTACAATGAGCAGTTCTTC. It encodes CATMEIRGDYNEQFF.

V is TRBV29-1 and J is TRBJ2-5; D unclear. With the DNA end fitting TRBJ2-7 better, the J assignment may be wrong. The CDR3 is made up of 14 amino acids. Germline-derived CDR1 and CDR2 are SQVTM and ANQGSEA. The chain's CDR3 is CSVEDGQIAHEQYF. DNA of the CDR3: TGCAGCGTTGAAGATGGGCAGATAGCTCACGAGCAGTACTTC.

This clonotype occurred a few times. The chain joins TRBV20-1 to TRBJ1-5; TRBD1 matches at 7 bases. Unmatched junction bases numbered 10, after V lost 4 bases and J lost 4 bases. This CDR3 is 15 amino acids long. In germline, CDR1 is DFQATT, CDR2 SNEGSKA (reference sequence). CDR3 sequence reads: CSAIEIRGLNQPQHF. CDR3 coding DNA: TGCAGTGCTATAGAGATCAGGGGGTTGAATCAGCCCCAGCATTTT.

This clonotype has more than one count but fewer than ten. The chain joins TRBV7-3 to TRBJ2-1, with 7 bases that match TRBD2. Germline V gives CDR1 SGHTA, CDR2 FQGTGA. This CDR3 contains 15 residues. V lost 5 bases to trimming and J lost 6 bases; unmatched junction nucleotides: 10. The CDR3 is CASSRWEGPPNEQFF. As DNA, the CDR3 is TGTGCCAGCAGCAGATGGGAGGGCCCCCCCAATGAGCAGTTCTTC. The whole variable domain, remainder taken from reference TRBV7-3 and TRBJ2-1, is GAGVSQTPSNKVTEKGKYVELRCDPISGHTALYWYRQSLGQGPEFLIYFQGTGAADDSGLPNDRFFAVRPEGSVSTLKIQRTERGDSAVYLCASSRWEGPPNEQFFGPGTRLTVL.

V and J are TRBV19 and TRBJ1-5; D not certain. V lost 4 bases and J lost 0, with 10 bases in between. Germline CDR1 is LNHDA and CDR2 is SQIVND (reference sequence). The CDR3 is 15 amino acids. Here the CDR3 DNA reads TGTGCCAGTAGTAGCGGACGGTCTAGCAATCAGCCCCAGCATTTT. Its translation is CASSSGRSSNQPQHF.

On this clonotype: One end of the junction fails to match germline, which may point to a read error. The rearrangement links TRBV4-3 to TRBJ2-2, with D possibly TRBD1 on 6 matching bases. Germline V gene lookup returns CDR1 LGHNA and CDR2 YSLEER. CDR3 length: 17 amino acids. The CDR3 spells CASSQDGLTGNTGEPFF. As DNA, the CDR3 is TGCGCCAGCAGCCAAGATGGGTTGACAGGAAACACCGGGGAGCCGTTTTTT.

This clonotype was seen only a few times. The chain links TRBV7-2 to TRBJ2-5; D gene uncertain. The V and J ends lost 0 bases and 2 bases respectively, with 10 bases between them. The CDR3 contains 15 residues. The germline V gene has CDR1 SGHTA and CDR2 FQGNSA. The CDR3 region is CASSLAANQQETQYF. As DNA, the CDR3 is TGTGCCAGCAGCTTAGCGGCCAATCAACAAGAGACCCAGTACTTC.